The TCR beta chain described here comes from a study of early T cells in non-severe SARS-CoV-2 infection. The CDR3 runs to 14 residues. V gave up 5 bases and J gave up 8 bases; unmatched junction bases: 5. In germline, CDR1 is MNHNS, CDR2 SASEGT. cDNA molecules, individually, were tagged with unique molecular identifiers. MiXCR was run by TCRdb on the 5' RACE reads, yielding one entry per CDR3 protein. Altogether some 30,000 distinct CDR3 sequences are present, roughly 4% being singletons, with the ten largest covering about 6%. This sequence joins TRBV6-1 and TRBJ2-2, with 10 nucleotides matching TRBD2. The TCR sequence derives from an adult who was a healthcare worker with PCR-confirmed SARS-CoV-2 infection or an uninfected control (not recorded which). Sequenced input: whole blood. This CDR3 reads CASSTSGVRGELFF. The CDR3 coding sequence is TGTGCCAGCAGTACTAGCGGGGTGAGGGGGGAGCTGTTTTTT.